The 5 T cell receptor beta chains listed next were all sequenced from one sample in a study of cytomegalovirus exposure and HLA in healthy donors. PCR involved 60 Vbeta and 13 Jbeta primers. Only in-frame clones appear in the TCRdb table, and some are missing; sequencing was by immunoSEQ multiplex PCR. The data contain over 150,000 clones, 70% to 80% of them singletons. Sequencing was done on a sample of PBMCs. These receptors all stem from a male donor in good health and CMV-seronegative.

The CDR3 is CAWSVHETQYF. The CDR3 DNA reads as TGTGCCTGGAGTGTACACGAGACCCAGTACTTC. The rearrangement links TRBV30 to TRBJ2-5, with D uncertain. Trimming took 0 bases from V and 5 from J, leaving 4 bases between them. The germline CDR1 and CDR2 sequences are GTSNPN and SVGIG (reference sequence). This CDR3 is built from 11 residues.

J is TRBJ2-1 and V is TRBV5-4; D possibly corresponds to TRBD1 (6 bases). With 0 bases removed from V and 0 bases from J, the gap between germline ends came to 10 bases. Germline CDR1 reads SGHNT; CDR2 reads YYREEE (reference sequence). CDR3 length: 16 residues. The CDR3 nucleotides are TGTGCCAGCAGCTTGGTGGGGACATCCTCCTACAATGAGCAGTTCTTC. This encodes CASSLVGTSSYNEQFF.

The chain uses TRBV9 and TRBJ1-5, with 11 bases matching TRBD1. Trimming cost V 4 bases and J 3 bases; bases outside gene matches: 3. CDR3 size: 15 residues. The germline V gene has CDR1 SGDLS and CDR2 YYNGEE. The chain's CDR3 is CASSRTGGSNQPQHF. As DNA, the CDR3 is TGTGCCAGCAGCAGGACAGGGGGCTCCAATCAGCCCCAGCATTTT.

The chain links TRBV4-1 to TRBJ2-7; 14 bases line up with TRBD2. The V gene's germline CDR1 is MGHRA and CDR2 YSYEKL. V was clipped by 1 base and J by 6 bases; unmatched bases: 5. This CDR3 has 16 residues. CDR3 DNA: TGCGCCAGCAGCCAAGGCTACGGACTAGCGGGAGGCGAGCAGTACTTC. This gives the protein CASSQGYGLAGGEQYF.

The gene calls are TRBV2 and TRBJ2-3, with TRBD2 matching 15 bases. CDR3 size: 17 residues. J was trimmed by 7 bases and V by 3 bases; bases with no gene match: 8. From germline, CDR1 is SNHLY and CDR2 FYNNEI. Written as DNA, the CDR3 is TGTGCCAGCAGTGACAGGACTAGCGGGGGGGCGACTAATACGCAGTATTTT. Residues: CASSDRTSGGATNTQYF. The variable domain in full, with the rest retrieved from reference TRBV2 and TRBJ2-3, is EPEVTQTPSHQVTQMGQEVILRCVPISNHLYFYWYRQILGQKVEFLVSFYNNEISEKSEIFDDQFSVERPDGSNFTLKIRSTKLEDSAMYFCASSDRTSGGATNTQYFGPGTRLTVL.